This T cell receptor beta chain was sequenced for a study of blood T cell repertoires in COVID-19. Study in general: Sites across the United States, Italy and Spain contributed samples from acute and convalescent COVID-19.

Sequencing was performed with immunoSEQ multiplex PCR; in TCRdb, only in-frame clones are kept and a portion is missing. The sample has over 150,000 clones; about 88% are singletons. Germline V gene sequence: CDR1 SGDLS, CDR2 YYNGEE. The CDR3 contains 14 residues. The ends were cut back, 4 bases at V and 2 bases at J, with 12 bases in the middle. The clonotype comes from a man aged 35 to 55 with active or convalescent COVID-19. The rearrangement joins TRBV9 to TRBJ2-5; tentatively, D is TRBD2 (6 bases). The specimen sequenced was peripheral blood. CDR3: CASSPRRGQETQYF. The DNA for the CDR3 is TGTGCCAGCAGCCCTAGACGGGGGCAAGAGACCCAGTACTTC. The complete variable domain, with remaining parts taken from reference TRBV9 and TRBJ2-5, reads DSGVTQTPKHLITATGQRVTLRCSPRSGDLSVYWYQQSLDQGLQFLIQYYNGEERAKGNILERFSAQQFPDLHSELNLSSLELGDSALYFCASSPRRGQETQYFGPGTRLLVL.